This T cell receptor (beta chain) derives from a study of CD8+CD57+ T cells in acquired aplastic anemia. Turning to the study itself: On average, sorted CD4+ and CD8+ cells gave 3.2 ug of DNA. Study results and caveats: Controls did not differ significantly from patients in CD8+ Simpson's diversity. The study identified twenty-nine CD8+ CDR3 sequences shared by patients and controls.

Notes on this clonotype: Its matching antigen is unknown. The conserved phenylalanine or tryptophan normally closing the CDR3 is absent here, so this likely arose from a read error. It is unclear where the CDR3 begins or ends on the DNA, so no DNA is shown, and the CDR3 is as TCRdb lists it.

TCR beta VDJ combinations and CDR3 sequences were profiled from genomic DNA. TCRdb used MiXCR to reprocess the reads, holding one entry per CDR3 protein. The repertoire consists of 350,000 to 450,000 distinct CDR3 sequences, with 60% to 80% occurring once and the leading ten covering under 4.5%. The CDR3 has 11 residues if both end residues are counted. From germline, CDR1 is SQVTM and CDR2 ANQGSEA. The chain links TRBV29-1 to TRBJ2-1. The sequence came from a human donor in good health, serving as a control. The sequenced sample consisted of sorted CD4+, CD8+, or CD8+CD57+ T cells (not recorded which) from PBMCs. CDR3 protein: CSVEDFNEQLL.